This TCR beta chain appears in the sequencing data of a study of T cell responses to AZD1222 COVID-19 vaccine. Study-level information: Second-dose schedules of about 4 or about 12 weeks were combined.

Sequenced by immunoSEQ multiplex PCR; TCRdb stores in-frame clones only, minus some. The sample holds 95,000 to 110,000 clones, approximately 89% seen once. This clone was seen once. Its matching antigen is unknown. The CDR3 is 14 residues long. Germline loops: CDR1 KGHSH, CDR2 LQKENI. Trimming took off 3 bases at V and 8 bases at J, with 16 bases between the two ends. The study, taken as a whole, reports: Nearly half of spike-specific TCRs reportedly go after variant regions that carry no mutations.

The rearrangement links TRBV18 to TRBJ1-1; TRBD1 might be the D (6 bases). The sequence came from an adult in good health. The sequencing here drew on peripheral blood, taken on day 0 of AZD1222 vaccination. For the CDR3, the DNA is TGTGCCAGCTCACCCAGACAGGTCTTGGGGGAAGCTTTCTTT. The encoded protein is CASSPRQVLGEAFF.